This T cell receptor beta chain was profiled in a study of cytotoxic CD8 clonotypes in ibrutinib-treated CLL. V was clipped by 7 bases and J by 6 bases; unmatched bases: 9. The CDR3 has 17 residues. Germline V CDR1 and CDR2: SNHLY, FYNNEI. The assay was immunoSEQ multiplex PCR, and TCRdb's table has in-frame clones only and misses some. The sample includes about 45,000 clones, about 69% of them seen just once. This receptor was obtained from a human donor with chronic lymphocytic leukemia. The chain couples TRBV2 to TRBJ2-2, with 15 bases lining up with TRBD2. This specimen was PBMCs, taken after 24 months of ibrutinib treatment. CDR3 sequence reads: CASKNGLAGGLAGELFF. The CDR3 DNA reads TGTGCCAGCAAAAATGGACTAGCGGGGGGGCTGGCCGGGGAGCTGTTTTTT.